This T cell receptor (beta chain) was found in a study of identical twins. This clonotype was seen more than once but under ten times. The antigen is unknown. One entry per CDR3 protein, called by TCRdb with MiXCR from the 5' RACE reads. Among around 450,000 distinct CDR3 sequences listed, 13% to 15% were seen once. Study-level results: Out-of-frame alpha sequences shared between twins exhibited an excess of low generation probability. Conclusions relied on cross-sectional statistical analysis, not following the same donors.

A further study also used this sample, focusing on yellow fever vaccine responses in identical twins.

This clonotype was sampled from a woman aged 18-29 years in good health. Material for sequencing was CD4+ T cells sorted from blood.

The CDR3 nucleotides are TGTGCCAGCAGCCCACGACCTGGAGGCAGCTACGAGCAGTACTTC. Encoded protein: CASSPRPGGSYEQYF. The V gene is TRBV4-2, the J gene TRBJ2-7; TRBD2 might be the D (5 bases). V was trimmed by 4 bases and J by 3 bases, leaving 16 bases between them. CDR3 size: 15 residues. The germline V gene has CDR1 LGHNA and CDR2 YNFKEQ.